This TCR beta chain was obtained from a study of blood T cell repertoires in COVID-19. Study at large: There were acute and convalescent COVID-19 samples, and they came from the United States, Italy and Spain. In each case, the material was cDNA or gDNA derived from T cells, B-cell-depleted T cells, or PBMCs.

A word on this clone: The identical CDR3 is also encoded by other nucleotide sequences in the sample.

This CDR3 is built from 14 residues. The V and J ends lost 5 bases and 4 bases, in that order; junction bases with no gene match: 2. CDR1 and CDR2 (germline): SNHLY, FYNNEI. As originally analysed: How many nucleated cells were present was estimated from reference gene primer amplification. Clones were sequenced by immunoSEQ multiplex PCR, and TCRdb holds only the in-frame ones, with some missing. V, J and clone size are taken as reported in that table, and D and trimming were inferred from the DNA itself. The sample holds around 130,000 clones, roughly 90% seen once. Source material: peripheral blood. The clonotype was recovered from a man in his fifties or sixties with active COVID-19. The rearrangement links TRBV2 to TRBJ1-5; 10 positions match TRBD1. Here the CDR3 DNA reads TGTGCCAGCAGTTCGGGACAGGGGAATCAGCCCCAGCATTTT. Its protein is CASSSGQGNQPQHF.